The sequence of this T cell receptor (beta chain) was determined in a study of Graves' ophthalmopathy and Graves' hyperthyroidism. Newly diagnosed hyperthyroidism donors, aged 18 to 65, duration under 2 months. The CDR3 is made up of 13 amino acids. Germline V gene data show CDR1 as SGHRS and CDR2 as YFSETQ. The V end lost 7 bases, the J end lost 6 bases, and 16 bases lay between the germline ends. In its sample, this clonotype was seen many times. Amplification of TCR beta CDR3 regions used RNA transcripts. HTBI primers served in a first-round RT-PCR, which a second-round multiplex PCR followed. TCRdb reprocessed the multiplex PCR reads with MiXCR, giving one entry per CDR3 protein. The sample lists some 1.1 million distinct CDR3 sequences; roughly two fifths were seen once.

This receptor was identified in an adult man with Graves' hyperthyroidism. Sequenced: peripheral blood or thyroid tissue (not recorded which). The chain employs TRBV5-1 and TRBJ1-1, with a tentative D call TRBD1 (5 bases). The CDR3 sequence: CASGTGIGPEAFF. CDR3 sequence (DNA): TGCGCCAGCGGGACGGGTATAGGGCCTGAAGCTTTCTTT.